The 30 T cell receptor beta chains below were found in one sample sequenced in a study of technical replicates of blood from four donors listed by TCRdb under 2017. Receptor libraries were prepared by the immunoSEQ multiplex PCR assay. Sourced from immuneACCESS, this table was stored by TCRdb with only in-frame sequences that have V and J called. A share of the clones is absent; for the studies checked, an unresolved V gene accounts for under half, and the remainder has no known explanation. A total of about 66,000 clones appear in this sample, over 75% of them only once. The ten top clones hold 3.5% to 5% of the sample. Sequenced: PBMCs. The receptors were sampled from a human donor in good health. Some clones in this sample may be carry-over from other donors' samples.

The chain has TRBV5-6 and TRBJ2-2; D is uncertain. The V gene lost 0 bases and the J gene lost 5 bases, with 11 bases spanning the gap. Germline V CDR1 and CDR2: SGHDT, YYEEEE. There are 15 residues in the CDR3. In nucleotides, the CDR3 is TGTGCCAGCAGCTTGGCTGCCCCGGGTACCGGGGAGCTGTTTTTT. Protein sequence: CASSLAAPGTGELFF.

V and J are TRBV2 and TRBJ2-5; 7 positions match TRBD1. V lost 5 bases and J lost 2; bases outside the gene matches: 5. This CDR3 is 14 amino acids long. The germline V gene encodes CDR1 SNHLY and CDR2 FYNNEI. The CDR3 DNA reads as TGTGCCAGCAGTCCAGACAGGGATCAAGAGACCCAGTACTTC. Translation: CASSPDRDQETQYF.

The rearrangement links TRBV6-1 to TRBJ1-5; D uncertain. The CDR3 totals 13 residues. V dropped 2 bases and J dropped 8 bases, with 10 bases sitting between them. Germline lookup yields CDR1 MNHNS and CDR2 SASEGT. The CDR3 bases are TGTGCCAGCAGTGAACCTAGAGTGGAGCCCCAGCATTTT. This codes for CASSEPRVEPQHF.

The chain links TRBV18 to TRBJ2-2, with D hard to call. CDR3 size: 18 residues. Trimming took 6 bases from V and 0 from J, leaving 20 bases between them. Germline CDR1 KGHSH, CDR2 LQKENI. CDR3 sequence: CASSLERLAPTNTGELFF. In nucleotides, the CDR3 is TGTGCCAGCTCCCTTGAGCGTTTGGCCCCTACGAACACCGGGGAGCTGTTTTTT.

This chain uses TRBV30 with TRBJ1-3; possible D gene TRBD1, 6 bases. From germline, CDR1 is GTSNPN and CDR2 SVGIG (reference sequence). V was clipped by 8 bases and J by 6 bases, with 20 bases between them. This CDR3 has 14 residues. This CDR3 reads CAGGGRGSVNTIYF. In DNA, the CDR3 is TGTGCCGGGGGGGGAAGGGGGAGCGTAAACACCATATATTTT.

V is TRBV6-6 and J is TRBJ1-1; TRBD1 is a possible D gene (6 bases). The CDR3 is 14 residues long. The ends were cut back, 6 bases at V and 4 bases at J, with 15 bases in the middle. Germline CDR1 and CDR2: MNHNY and SVGAGI (reference sequence). CDR3 protein: CASRTGGSTTEAFF. Written as DNA, the CDR3 is TGTGCCAGCAGGACGGGGGGCAGTACCACTGAAGCTTTCTTT.

This rearrangement joins TRBV5-4 to TRBJ1-1, with D unclear. This CDR3 region has 16 residues. The V gene lost 1 base and the J gene lost 1 base, with 14 bases spanning the gap. Per the germline V gene, CDR1 is SGHNT and CDR2 is YYREEE (reference sequence). This CDR3 reads CASSLSVGRANTEAFF. CDR3 coding DNA: TGTGCCAGCAGCTTGTCGGTGGGGAGGGCGAACACTGAAGCTTTCTTT.

The chain combines TRBV19 with TRBJ1-2; TRBD1 aligns across 9 bases. Germline V lookup: CDR1 LNHDA, CDR2 SQIVND (reference sequence). The trim removed 6 bases at V and 2 bases at J, leaving 10 bases unmatched. The CDR3 has 16 residues. The CDR3 DNA sequence: TGTGCCAGTAGCGAACAGGGGGCGAGGGGAAACTATGGCTACACCTTC. Amino acid sequence: CASSEQGARGNYGYTF.

V is TRBV6-5 and J is TRBJ1-6; D gene uncertain. Deletions cut 4 bases from V and 7 bases from J, with 8 bases between. Per the germline V gene, CDR1 is MNHEY and CDR2 is SVGAGI. CDR3 size: 13 residues. The CDR3 loop is CASSSWPNSPLHF. Here the CDR3 DNA reads TGTGCCAGCAGTTCGTGGCCCAATTCACCCCTCCACTTT.

The J gene is TRBJ2-3, the V gene TRBV7-2, with D perhaps matching TRBD2 (6 bases). This CDR3 is built from 17 residues. The V end was cut by 4 bases, the J end by 0 bases, with 17 bases between. CDR1 is SGHTA, CDR2 FQGNSA, per germline. The CDR3 DNA sequence: TGTGCCAGCAGCTCGCCATTAGCGGCGATTAGCACAGATACGCAGTATTTT. The encoded protein is CASSSPLAAISTDTQYF.

This clone showed up just once. The chain uses TRBV2 and TRBJ2-4; the match to TRBD1 covers 7 bases. The CDR3 is 14 residues long. CDR1 is SNHLY, CDR2 FYNNEI, per germline. V shed 8 bases and J 3 bases; nucleotides not matched to a gene: 7. For the CDR3, the DNA is TGTGCCAGCGGGGGAAGGGACAGCAAAAACATTCAGTACTTC. Amino acids: CASGGRDSKNIQYF. The complete variable domain, with remaining parts taken from reference TRBV2 and TRBJ2-4, reads EPEVTQTPSHQVTQMGQEVILRCVPISNHLYFYWYRQILGQKVEFLVSFYNNEISEKSEIFDDQFSVERPDGSNFTLKIRSTKLEDSAMYFCASGGRDSKNIQYFGAGTRLSVL.

This chain links TRBV7-2 with TRBJ2-5; tentative D call: TRBD1 (5 bases). The germline V gene has CDR1 SGHTA and CDR2 FQGNSA. This CDR3 comprises 14 residues. Trimming removed 5 bases from V and 1 base from J, with 11 bases in between. CDR3 protein: CASSGYGAQETQYF. CDR3 in DNA: TGTGCCAGCAGCGGATATGGGGCCCAAGAGACCCAGTACTTC.

The chain couples TRBV5-1 to TRBJ1-1; 7 bases are shared with TRBD1. The length of the CDR3 is 18 residues. J was trimmed by 1 base and V by 4 bases; bases with no gene match: 16. Germline V gene lookup returns CDR1 SGHRS and CDR2 YFSETQ. The DNA for the CDR3 is TGCGCCAGCAGCAAAAGGTTTCGACAGGGCCCTGAGAACACTGAAGCTTTCTTT. This gives the protein CASSKRFRQGPENTEAFF. Supplemented by reference TRBV5-1 and TRBJ1-1, the full variable domain reads KAGVTQTPRYLIKTRGQQVTLSCSPISGHRSVSWYQQTPGQGLQFLFEYFSETQRNKGNFPGRFSGRQFSNSRSEMNVSTLELGDSALYLCASSKRFRQGPENTEAFFGQGTRLTVV.

V and J are TRBV5-4 and TRBJ1-1, with a possible D match to TRBD1 (5 bases). Germline-derived CDR1 and CDR2 are SGHNT and YYREEE (reference sequence). This CDR3 region has 15 residues. Deletions cut 3 bases from V and 1 base from J, with 13 bases between. CDR3 residues: CASSSLPQGNTEAFF. The CDR3, as DNA: TGTGCCAGCAGCTCCCTACCTCAGGGGAACACTGAAGCTTTCTTT.

This clone was counted once. The chain carries TRBV4-3 and TRBJ1-4; D may be TRBD1 (5 bases). The length of the CDR3 is 16 residues. Germline V gives CDR1 LGHNA, CDR2 YSLEER. The ends were cut back, 0 bases at V and 6 bases at J, with 14 bases in the middle. CDR3 in DNA: TGCGCCAGCAGCCAAGATCATGGACACCTTGATGAAAAACTGTTTTTT. It is translated as CASSQDHGHLDEKLFF.

The chain employs TRBV7-9 and TRBJ2-7; 9 nucleotides line up with TRBD1. The V and J ends lost 3 bases and 5 bases, in that order; junction bases with no gene match: 5. The CDR3 contains 14 residues. In germline, CDR1 is SEHNR, CDR2 FQNEAQ (reference sequence). The CDR3: CASSLRDRAHEQYF. The CDR3 DNA reads TGTGCCAGCAGCTTGAGGGACAGGGCCCACGAGCAGTACTTC. Together with reference TRBV7-9 and TRBJ2-7, the CDR3 gives the full variable domain: DTGVSQNPRHKITKRGQNVTFRCDPISEHNRLYWYRQTLGQGPEFLTYFQNEAQLEKSRLLSDRFSAERPKGSFSTLEIQRTEQGDSAMYLCASSLRDRAHEQYFGPGTRLTVT.

This rearrangement joins TRBV6-6 to TRBJ2-3; D gene unclear. Germline V gene data show CDR1 as MNHNY and CDR2 as SVGAGI (reference sequence). V dropped 0 bases and J dropped 2 bases, with 9 bases sitting between them. The CDR3 is made up of 15 amino acids. The CDR3 reads CASSYSMRNTDTQYF. The CDR3, as DNA: TGTGCCAGCAGTTACTCGATGAGGAACACAGATACGCAGTATTTT.

V gene TRBV6-1 combines with J gene TRBJ2-1; 10 positions agree with TRBD2. Germline assignment: CDR1 MNHNS and CDR2 SASEGT. The CDR3 consists of 16 residues. Unmatched junction bases numbered 5, after V lost 4 bases and J lost 2 bases. The CDR3 DNA sequence: TGTGCCAGCAGTGCCGTTCTAGCGGGAGCCTACAATGAGCAGTTCTTC. It encodes CASSAVLAGAYNEQFF.

The chain carries TRBV6-6 and TRBJ2-3, with 7 bases that match TRBD1. Per the germline V gene, CDR1 is MNHNY and CDR2 is SVGAGI (reference sequence). The junction had 4 bases not matched to a gene; V was cut back by 7 bases and J by 6 bases. This CDR3 has 12 residues. This chain's CDR3 is CASIKQGDTQYF. The CDR3 DNA reads as TGTGCCAGCATTAAACAGGGGGATACGCAGTATTTT.

This rearrangement joins TRBV6-1 to TRBJ2-1; TRBD2 agrees at 7 bases. From germline, CDR1 is MNHNS and CDR2 SASEGT. Unmatched junction bases numbered 3, after V lost 7 bases and J lost 0 bases. This CDR3 is 14 amino acids long. CDR3 coding DNA: TGTGCCAGCACAGGCGGGAGCTCCTACAATGAGCAGTTCTTC. It yields the protein CASTGGSSYNEQFF.

The chain carries TRBV18 and TRBJ2-5, with 9 bases identical to TRBD2. This CDR3 has 15 residues. The ends lost 3 bases at V and 1 base at J; junction bases unmatched: 3. Germline CDR1 is KGHSH and CDR2 is LQKENI. CDR3 coding DNA: TGTGCCAGCTCACCCGGGACTAGCCCCCAAGAGACCCAGTACTTC. Encoded protein: CASSPGTSPQETQYF.

The V call is TRBV4-1, the J call TRBJ2-7; 7 nucleotides agree with TRBD1. Germline CDR1 and CDR2: MGHRA and YSYEKL. Unmatched junction bases numbered 7, after V lost 2 bases and J lost 0 bases. The CDR3 sequence is 16 residues long. The CDR3 reads CASSQNPGDSSYEQYF. The CDR3 DNA reads TGCGCCAGCAGCCAAAACCCCGGGGACAGCTCCTACGAGCAGTACTTC.

The chain has TRBV11-1 and TRBJ1-1; D is ambiguous. This CDR3 has 13 residues. Germline CDR1 reads SGHAT; CDR2 reads FQDESV (reference sequence). Trimming took 3 bases from V and 6 from J, leaving 11 bases between them. For the CDR3, the DNA is TGTGCCAGCAGCTTCCAGTTGCGGGCTGAAGCTTTCTTT. Encoded protein: CASSFQLRAEAFF.

The gene calls are TRBV7-9 and TRBJ2-5; TRBD1 matches 9 bases. CDR1 is SEHNR, CDR2 FQNEAQ, per germline (reference sequence). The CDR3 covers 14 residues. With V trimmed by 6 bases and J by 1 base, 3 bases remained unmatched. The CDR3 here is CASRPQGAQETQYF. The CDR3 bases are TGTGCCAGCAGACCACAGGGGGCCCAAGAGACCCAGTACTTC.

The V gene is TRBV6-6, the J gene TRBJ1-2, with D possibly TRBD1 on 5 matching bases. This CDR3 contains 12 residues. V was pared by 5 bases and J by 5 bases, with 9 bases between. Germline CDR1 is MNHNY and CDR2 is SVGAGI (reference sequence). In nucleotides, the CDR3 is TGTGCCAGCAGTAACCCAGGGTATGGCTACACCTTC. It specifies CASSNPGYGYTF.

In DNA form, the CDR3 reads TGTGCCAGTAGTATGGGATGGCTAGACGGGAGGAATGAGCAGTTCTTC. This translates into CASSMGWLDGRNEQFF. The chain joins TRBV19 to TRBJ2-1; 7 bases match TRBD2. Germline V lookup: CDR1 LNHDA, CDR2 SQIVND (reference sequence). This CDR3 has 16 amino acids. V shed 3 bases, J shed 7 bases, and the junction held 12 bases outside the gene matches. Supplemented by reference TRBV19 and TRBJ2-1, the full variable domain reads DGGITQSPKYLFRKEGQNVTLSCEQNLNHDAMYWYRQDPGQGLRLIYYSQIVNDFQKGDIAEGYSVSREKKESFPLTVTSAQKNPTAFYLCASSMGWLDGRNEQFFGPGTRLTVL.

The chain is built from TRBV6-5 and TRBJ2-1, with D maybe TRBD2 (5 bases). Germline CDR1 MNHEY, CDR2 SVGAGI. The CDR3 spans 10 residues. With 8 bases removed from V and 16 bases from J, the gap between germline ends came to 15 bases. CDR3 sequence reads: CASREGSEFF. CDR3 sequence (DNA): TGTGCCAGCCGGGAAGGGTCTGAATTCTTC.

The chain joins TRBV20-1 to TRBJ2-1; 7 bases map to TRBD1. V was pared by 5 bases and J by 9 bases, with 4 bases of the junction left unmatched. Germline CDR1 DFQATT, CDR2 SNEGSKA (reference sequence). The CDR3 totals 11 residues. The CDR3 spells CSADRAGEQFF. Here the CDR3 DNA reads TGCAGTGCTGACAGGGCGGGTGAGCAGTTCTTC.

The chain joins TRBV25-1 to TRBJ2-5, with TRBD1 identical over 7 bases. After removal of 3 bases from V and 3 bases from J, the junction contained 4 bases not matched to a gene. Germline V gene sequence: CDR1 MGHDK, CDR2 SYGVNS. The CDR3 covers 14 residues. The chain's CDR3 is CASSEHRGKETQYF. The CDR3, as DNA: TGTGCCAGCAGTGAGCACAGGGGTAAAGAGACCCAGTACTTC.

This chain uses TRBV5-4 with TRBJ2-2, with D perhaps matching TRBD2 (6 bases). V gave up 2 bases and J gave up 5 bases, with 25 bases separating them. The CDR3 spans 19 residues. CDR1 is SGHNT, CDR2 YYREEE, per germline (reference sequence). The CDR3 spells CASSFGGIATRRGTGELFF. The CDR3 bases are TGTGCCAGCAGCTTTGGAGGGATTGCTACTAGGCGCGGGACCGGGGAGCTGTTTTTT.